These T cell receptor beta chains were read from a single sample in a study of T cells in Graves' hyperthyroidism and ophthalmopathy. Each CDR3 protein gets one entry after TCRdb re-called the multiplex PCR reads with MiXCR. This table has 500,000 to 600,000 distinct CDR3 sequences, over 15% appearing once. Source material: blood. The origin of the receptors is a woman younger than 30 with Graves' hyperthyroidism. Each CDR3 is given with its conserved first and last residue. A D gene is named only where the DNA matches it firmly. For some rows the clone size is stated as once, few or many, or as a class when expanded; others skip it.

length,D,size,V,J,DNA,CDR3
14,TRBD2,NA,TRBV20-1,TRBJ2-7,TGCAGTGCTAGTCTAGCGGGAGCTCCCTACGAGCAGTACTTC,CSASLAGAPYEQYF
15,NA,NA,TRBV27,TRBJ1-2,TGTGCCAGCAGTCTAAGGACGGGACTGGGGTATGGCTACACCTTC,CASSLRTGLGYGYTF
13,NA,NA,TRBV19,TRBJ2-7,TGTGCCAGTAGTATTGGGACTTCCTACGAGCAGTACTTC,CASSIGTSYEQYF
18,NA,few,TRBV10-3,TRBJ1-2,TGTGCCATCCAACAGGGAGGAGCTCTTGCCCCAGCTAACTATGGCTACACCTTC,CAIQQGGALAPANYGYTF
18,TRBD1,NA,TRBV5-1,TRBJ1-2,TGCGCCAGCAGCTTGGGGGTATGGGACAGCCAACGGGGCTATGGCTACACCTTC,CASSLGVWDSQRGYGYTF
12,NA,NA,TRBV6-1,TRBJ2-1,TGTGCCAGCAGACTAGCCCGGGGTGAGCAGTTCTTC,CASRLARGEQFF
13,NA,NA,TRBV20-1,TRBJ2-7,TGCAGTGAATTCAAGACCCTGGCCGGCGAGCAGTACTTC,CSEFKTLAGEQYF
16,NA,many,TRBV7-8,TRBJ1-2,TGTGCCAGCAGCCCCGGGACATCAAGGGACAACTATGGCTACACCTTC,CASSPGTSRDNYGYTF
16,TRBD1,NA,TRBV4-2,TRBJ1-5,TGTGCCAGCAGCCTCGGACAGGGGTACGGCAATCAGCCCCAGCATTTT,CASSLGQGYGNQPQHF
12,NA,NA,TRBV29-1,TRBJ1-1,TGCAGCGTTGATGAGGGAAACACTGAAGCTTTCTTT,CSVDEGNTEAFF
20,TRBD2,many,TRBV5-8,TRBJ2-1,TGTGCCAGCAGCTTGGCGGGACTAGCGGGGGGGATACCCATCTACAATGAGCAGTTCTTC,CASSLAGLAGGIPIYNEQFF
14,NA,NA,TRBV5-6,TRBJ1-1,TGTGCCAGCAGCTTGGCGGGGGCGAGCACTGAAGCTTTCTTT,CASSLAGASTEAFF
17,NA,many,TRBV6-1,TRBJ1-5,TGTGCCAGCAGTATATTGGGGGGGGCAATGAGCAATCAGCCCCAGCATTTT,CASSILGGAMSNQPQHF
15,TRBD2,NA,TRBV10-2,TRBJ2-1,TGCGCCAGCAGTGAGAGAAGCGGGAGTAAGAATGAGCAGTTCTTC,CASSERSGSKNEQFF
15,TRBD1,NA,TRBV2,TRBJ2-5,TGTGCCAGCAGTGGAGAGGGGGCTGTACAAGAGACCCAGTACTTC,CASSGEGAVQETQYF
14,NA,few,TRBV12-3/TRBV12-4,TRBJ1-6,TGTGCCAGCAGCCCAGTTGGGTATAATTCACCCCTCCACTTT,CASSPVGYNSPLHF
11,NA,many,TRBV5-1,TRBJ1-2,TGCGCCAGCGGGACTAACTATGGCTACACCTTC,CASGTNYGYTF
15,TRBD1,NA,TRBV10-3,TRBJ1-1,TGTGCCATCAGTGAGAGGGGGACAGGGGGCTCTGAAGCTTTCTTT,CAISERGTGGSEAFF
15,TRBD2,many,TRBV5-1,TRBJ2-1,TGTGCCAGCAGCCTCGGACTAGCGGCGTACAATGAGCAGTTCTTC,CASSLGLAAYNEQFF
15,NA,many,TRBV7-8,TRBJ1-2,TGTGCCAGCAGCTTACGGGGGATCCAGAACTATGGCTACACCTTC,CASSLRGIQNYGYTF
14,TRBD1,NA,TRBV7-2,TRBJ1-2,TGTGCCAGCAGCGTCCCACAGGGGGCGCGTGGCTACACCTTC,CASSVPQGARGYTF
15,TRBD1,NA,TRBV10-3,TRBJ1-4,TGTGCCATCAGTGATCGACAGGGCTGGAGCGAAAAACTGTTTTTT,CAISDRQGWSEKLFF
17,NA,NA,TRBV27,TRBJ1-6,TGTGCCAGCGGCCGTGGCTTATTAAGCTCCTATAATTCACCCCTCCACTTT,CASGRGLLSSYNSPLHF
14,NA,few,TRBV10-2,TRBJ2-3,TGCGCCAGCAGTGAGTGGTTTGGCACAGATACGCAGTATTTT,CASSEWFGTDTQYF
16,TRBD2,many,TRBV7-2,TRBJ2-1,TGTGCCAGCAGCTCGCGACTAGCGGGGGGTTACAATGAGCAGTTCTTC,CASSSRLAGGYNEQFF
13,NA,NA,TRBV10-3,TRBJ2-7,TGTGCCATCAGCGCTCCCGGGACCTACGAGCAGTACTTC,CAISAPGTYEQYF
15,NA,NA,TRBV19,TRBJ1-1,TGTGCCAGTAGTACCCTTCTAGACGGGGACACTGAAGCTTTCTTT,CASSTLLDGDTEAFF
20,TRBD1,NA,TRBV29-1,TRBJ2-1,TGCAGCGTCGCCGGGGCGACGGGACAGGGGGCCACAGACGCCTACAATGAGCAGTTCTTC,CSVAGATGQGATDAYNEQFF
12,NA,NA,TRBV19,TRBJ1-5,TGTGCCAGTAATCCGGGAGTAGGCGTCCAGCATTTT,CASNPGVGVQHF
11,NA,many,TRBV20-1,TRBJ2-3,TGCAGTGCTAGTCCCACAGATACGCAGTATTTT,CSASPTDTQYF
13,TRBD1,NA,TRBV18,TRBJ2-7,TGTGCCAGCTCCCAAGGACAGGGGAACGAGCAGTACTTC,CASSQGQGNEQYF
13,NA,few,TRBV24-1,TRBJ2-5,TGTGCCACCAGTGTGGCGCGGGAAGAGACCCAGTACTTC,CATSVAREETQYF
14,TRBD2,NA,TRBV12-3/TRBV12-4,TRBJ2-2,TGTGCCAGCAGTCCACGGGGGGACACCGGGGAGCTGTTTTTT,CASSPRGDTGELFF
15,NA,NA,TRBV6-2/TRBV6-3,TRBJ1-5,TGTGCCAGCAGTTACTCGGAGGGGAGCGGTCAGCCCCAGCATTTT,CASSYSEGSGQPQHF
15,TRBD1,many,TRBV20-1,TRBJ1-6,TGCAGTGCTAGAGATAGTAAGGGGGCAAATTCACCCCTCCACTTT,CSARDSKGANSPLHF
14,NA,NA,TRBV11-2,TRBJ1-6,TGTGCCAGCAGGGGACCGAAATATAATTCACCCCTCCACTTT,CASRGPKYNSPLHF
15,TRBD2,many,TRBV20-1,TRBJ2-1,TGCAGTGCCTCGACGTGGCGGGAGGGATACAATGAGCAGTTCTTC,CSASTWREGYNEQFF
14,NA,NA,TRBV11-2,TRBJ2-1,TGTGCCAGCAGCCTCAGCGGGTCCCCCCTCGGTGAGTTCTTC,CASSLSGSPLGEFF
14,NA,few,TRBV12-5,TRBJ1-3,TGTGCTAGTGGTACTGGGGATTCTGGAAACACCATATATTTT,CASGTGDSGNTIYF
13,NA,NA,TRBV6-4,TRBJ1-4,TGTGCCAGCAGGCCGACGCCGGTTGGAAAACTGTTTTTT,CASRPTPVGKLFF
16,NA,many,TRBV28,TRBJ1-2,TGTGCCAGCAGTTTTTGGGGCCGGAGAATTAACTATGGCTACACCTTC,CASSFWGRRINYGYTF
15,NA,NA,TRBV12-3/TRBV12-4,TRBJ1-2,TGTGCCAGCAGTTTAGTGGGGTCGACTAGCTATGGCTACACCTTC,CASSLVGSTSYGYTF